This T cell receptor beta chain was sequenced for a study of identifying expanded T cells in peripheral blood. Study-level results: Differentially abundant clones: around 1.1 between replicates, about 17 at around 14 days, approximately 19 at four.

Using immunoSEQ multiplex PCR, the repertoire was profiled, and TCRdb retains in-frame clones only, with some absent. The data show approximately 100,000 clones, roughly 90% seen once. The CDR3 sequence is 12 residues long. The V gene's germline CDR1 is SGHTA and CDR2 FQGNSA. Trimming cost V 2 bases and J 7 bases, with 8 bases left between them. In the case of this clone: The target antigen is unknown.

The TCR originated in a person aged 18-69 years in good health. Input material: blood. The V gene is TRBV7-2, the J gene TRBJ1-1, with D perhaps TRBD1 (6 bases). CDR3 coding DNA: TGTGCCAGCAGCTTACAGGGGTTTGAAGCTTTCTTT. Its protein is CASSLQGFEAFF. Full variable domain (remainder filled in from reference TRBV7-2 and TRBJ1-1): GAGVSQSPSNKVTEKGKDVELRCDPISGHTALYWYRQSLGQGLEFLIYFQGNSAPDKSGLPSDRFSAERTGGSVSTLTIQRTQQEDSAVYLCASSLQGFEAFFGQGTRLTVV.